Listed here is a single T cell receptor (beta chain). Its target is unknown. Only in-frame clones appear in the TCRdb table, and some are missing; sequencing was by immunoSEQ multiplex PCR. The sample lists roughly 26,000 clones, more than 70% occurring once. CDR1 SGHTA and CDR2 FQGNSA come from the germline V gene. This CDR3 has 17 residues. V was cut by 3 bases and J by 0 bases, with 16 bases left in between. The data originate from a study of OX40 agonist ivuxolimab in advanced cancers. Study-level background: Every patient in dose escalation had hepatocellular carcinoma, melanoma, renal cell or head and neck cancer. Partial responses occurred in Three dose-escalation patients, one with hepatocellular carcinoma and two with cutaneous melanoma.

Individuals having autoimmune disease history or systemic immunosuppression were not enrolled. Study-level findings and limits: Still undetermined is the antigen specificity of the expanded peripheral T cells.

This chain links TRBV7-2 with TRBJ2-3; possibly TRBD2 for D (5 bases). The receptor was derived from an adult with an advanced solid tumor such as melanoma, head and neck, liver or kidney cancer. This specimen was CD4+ or CD8+ T cells sorted from blood, taken in a trial of the OX40 agonist ivuxolimab. CDR3 sequence: CASSLTLAGGSTDTQYF. The CDR3 DNA reads as TGTGCCAGCAGCTTGACCCTCGCGGGCGGTAGCACAGATACGCAGTATTTT. The full variable domain, rest sourced from reference TRBV7-2 and TRBJ2-3, is GAGVSQSPSNKVTEKGKDVELRCDPISGHTALYWYRQSLGQGLEFLIYFQGNSAPDKSGLPSDRFSAERTGGSVSTLTIQRTQQEDSAVYLCASSLTLAGGSTDTQYFGPGTRLTVL.